The clone carrying this TCR beta chain was counted ten times or more. This specimen belongs to a study of Graves' ophthalmopathy and Graves' hyperthyroidism. Amplification of TCR beta CDR3 regions used RNA transcripts. A first-round RT-PCR used HTBI primers, followed by a second-round multiplex PCR. One entry per CDR3 protein, called by TCRdb with MiXCR from the multiplex PCR reads. Among some 200,000 distinct CDR3 sequences listed, over 25% were seen once. This TCR came from a man in his fifties or sixties with Graves' ophthalmopathy. Material: peripheral blood.

For the CDR3, the DNA is TGCGCCAGCAGCTTAGGACAGGGAATGGAGACCCAGTACTTC. Its translation is CASSLGQGMETQYF. V and J are TRBV5-1 and TRBJ2-5; 8 bases match TRBD1. V lost 2 bases and J lost 5; bases outside the gene matches: 5. CDR1 is SGHRS and CDR2 is YFSETQ in the germline V gene. This CDR3 comprises 14 residues. The full variable domain, rest sourced from reference TRBV5-1 and TRBJ2-5, is KAGVTQTPRYLIKTRGQQVTLSCSPISGHRSVSWYQQTPGQGLQFLFEYFSETQRNKGNFPGRFSGRQFSNSRSEMNVSTLELGDSALYLCASSLGQGMETQYFGPGTRLLVL.